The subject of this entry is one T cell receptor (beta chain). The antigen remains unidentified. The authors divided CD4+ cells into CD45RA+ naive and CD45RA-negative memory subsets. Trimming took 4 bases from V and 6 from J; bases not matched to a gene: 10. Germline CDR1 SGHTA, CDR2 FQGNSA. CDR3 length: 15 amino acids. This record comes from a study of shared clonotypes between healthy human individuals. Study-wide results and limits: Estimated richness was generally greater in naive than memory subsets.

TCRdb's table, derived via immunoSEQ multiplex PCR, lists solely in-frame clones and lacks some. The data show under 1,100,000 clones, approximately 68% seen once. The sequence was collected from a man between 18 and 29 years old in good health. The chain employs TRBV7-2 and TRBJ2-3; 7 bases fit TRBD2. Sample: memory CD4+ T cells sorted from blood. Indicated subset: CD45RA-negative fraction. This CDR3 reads CASSSSGRVGDTQYF. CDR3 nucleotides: TGTGCCAGCAGCTCGAGTGGGAGGGTCGGGGATACGCAGTATTTT.